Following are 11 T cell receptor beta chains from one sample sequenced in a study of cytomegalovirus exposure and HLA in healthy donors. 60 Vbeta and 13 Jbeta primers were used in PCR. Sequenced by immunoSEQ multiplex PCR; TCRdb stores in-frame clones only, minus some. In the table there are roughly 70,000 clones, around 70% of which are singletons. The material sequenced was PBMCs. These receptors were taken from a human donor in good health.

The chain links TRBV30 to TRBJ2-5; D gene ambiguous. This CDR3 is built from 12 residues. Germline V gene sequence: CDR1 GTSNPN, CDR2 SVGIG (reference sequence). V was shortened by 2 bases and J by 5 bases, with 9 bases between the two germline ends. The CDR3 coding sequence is TGTGCCTGGAGTCCCCTCCCGGAGACCCAGTACTTC. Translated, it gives CAWSPLPETQYF.

CDR3 region: CASSQGRQPQHF. CDR3 DNA: TGTGCCAGCAGTCAGGGTCGGCAGCCCCAGCATTTT. This sequence joins TRBV13 and TRBJ1-5; weak D call: TRBD1 (5 bases). The CDR3 length is 12 residues. Trimming took 6 bases from V and 7 from J, leaving 10 bases between them. From germline, CDR1 is PRHDT and CDR2 FYEKMQ (reference sequence).

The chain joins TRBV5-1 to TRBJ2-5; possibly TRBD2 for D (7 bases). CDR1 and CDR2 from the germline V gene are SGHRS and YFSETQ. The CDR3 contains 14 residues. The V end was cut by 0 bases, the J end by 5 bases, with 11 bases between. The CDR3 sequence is CASSLEGGPETQYF. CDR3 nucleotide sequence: TGCGCCAGCAGCTTGGAGGGGGGGCCCGAGACCCAGTACTTC. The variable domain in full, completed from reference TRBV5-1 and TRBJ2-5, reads KAGVTQTPRYLIKTRGQQVTLSCSPISGHRSVSWYQQTPGQGLQFLFEYFSETQRNKGNFPGRFSGRQFSNSRSEMNVSTLELGDSALYLCASSLEGGPETQYFGPGTRLLVL.

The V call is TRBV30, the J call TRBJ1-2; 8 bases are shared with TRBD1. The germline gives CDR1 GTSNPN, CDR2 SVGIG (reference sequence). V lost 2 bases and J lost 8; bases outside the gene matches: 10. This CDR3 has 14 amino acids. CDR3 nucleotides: TGTGCCTGGAGTTCGGACAGGGCCCGTCTCGGCTACACCTTC. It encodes CAWSSDRARLGYTF.

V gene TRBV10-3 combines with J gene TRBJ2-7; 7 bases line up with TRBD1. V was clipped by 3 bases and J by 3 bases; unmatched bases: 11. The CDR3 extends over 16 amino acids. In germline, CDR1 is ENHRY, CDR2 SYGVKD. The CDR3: CAISDPRQGKDYEQYF. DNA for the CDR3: TGTGCCATCAGTGACCCTCGACAGGGTAAGGACTACGAGCAGTACTTC.

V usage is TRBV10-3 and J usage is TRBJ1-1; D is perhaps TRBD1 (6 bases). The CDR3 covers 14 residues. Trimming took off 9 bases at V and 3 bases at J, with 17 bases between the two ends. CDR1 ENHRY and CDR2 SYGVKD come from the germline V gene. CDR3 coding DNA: TGTGCCATTAAGAGGGGGAATGAGGACACTGAAGCTTTCTTT. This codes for CAIKRGNEDTEAFF.

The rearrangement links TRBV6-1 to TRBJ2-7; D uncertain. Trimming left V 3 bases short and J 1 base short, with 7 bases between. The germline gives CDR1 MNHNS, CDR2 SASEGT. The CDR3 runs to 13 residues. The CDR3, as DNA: TGTGCCAGCAGTGATGAGGTATCCTACGAGCAGTACTTC. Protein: CASSDEVSYEQYF.

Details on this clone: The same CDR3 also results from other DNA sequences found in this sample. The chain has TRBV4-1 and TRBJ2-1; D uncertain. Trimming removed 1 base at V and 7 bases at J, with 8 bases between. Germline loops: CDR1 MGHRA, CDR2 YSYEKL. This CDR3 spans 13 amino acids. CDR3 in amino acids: CASSQGGENEQFF. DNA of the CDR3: TGCGCCAGCAGCCAAGGAGGCGAAAATGAGCAGTTCTTC.

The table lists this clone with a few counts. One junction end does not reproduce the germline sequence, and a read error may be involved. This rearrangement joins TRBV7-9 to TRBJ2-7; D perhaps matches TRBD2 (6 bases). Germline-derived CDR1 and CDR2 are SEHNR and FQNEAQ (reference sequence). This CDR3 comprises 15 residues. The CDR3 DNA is TGTTCCAGCAGCTTAGCATTAGCGGAGAAGTACGAGCAGTACTTC. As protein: CSSSLALAEKYEQYF.

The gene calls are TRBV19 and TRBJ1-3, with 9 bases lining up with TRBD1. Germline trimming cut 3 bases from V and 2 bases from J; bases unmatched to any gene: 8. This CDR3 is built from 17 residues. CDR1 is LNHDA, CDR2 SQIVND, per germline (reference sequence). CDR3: CASSIAEDRGPGNTIYF. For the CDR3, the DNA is TGTGCCAGTAGTATTGCCGAGGACAGGGGCCCTGGAAACACCATATATTTT.

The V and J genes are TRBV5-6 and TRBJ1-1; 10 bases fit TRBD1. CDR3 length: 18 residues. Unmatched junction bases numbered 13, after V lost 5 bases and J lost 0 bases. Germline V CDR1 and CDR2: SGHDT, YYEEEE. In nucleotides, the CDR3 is TGTGCCAGCAGTCCCATAGGCGGGACAGGGGCCATGAACACTGAAGCTTTCTTT. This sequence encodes CASSPIGGTGAMNTEAFF. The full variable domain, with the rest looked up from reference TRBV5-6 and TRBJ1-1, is DAGVTQSPTHLIKTRGQQVTLRCSPKSGHDTVSWYQQALGQGPQFIFQYYEEEERQRGNFPDRFSGHQFPNYSSELNVNALLLGDSALYLCASSPIGGTGAMNTEAFFGQGTRLTVV.